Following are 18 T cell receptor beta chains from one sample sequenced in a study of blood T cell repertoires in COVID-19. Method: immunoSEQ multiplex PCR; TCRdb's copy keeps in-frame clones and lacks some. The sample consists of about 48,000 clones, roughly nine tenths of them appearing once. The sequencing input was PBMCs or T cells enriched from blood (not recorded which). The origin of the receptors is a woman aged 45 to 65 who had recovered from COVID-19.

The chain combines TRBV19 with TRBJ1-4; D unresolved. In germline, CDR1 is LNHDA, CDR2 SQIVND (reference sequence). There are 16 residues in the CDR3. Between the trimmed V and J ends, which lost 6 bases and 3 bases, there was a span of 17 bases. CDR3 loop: CASSPRWSPPNEKLFF. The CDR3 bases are TGTGCCAGTAGCCCCCGGTGGAGTCCGCCTAATGAAAAACTGTTTTTT.

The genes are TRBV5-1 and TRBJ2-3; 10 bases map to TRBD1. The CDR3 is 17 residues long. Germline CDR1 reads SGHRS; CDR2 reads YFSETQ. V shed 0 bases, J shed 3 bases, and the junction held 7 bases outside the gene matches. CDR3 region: CASSLAALGQGTDTQYF. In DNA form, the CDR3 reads TGCGCCAGCAGCTTGGCTGCTTTGGGACAGGGGACAGATACGCAGTATTTT.

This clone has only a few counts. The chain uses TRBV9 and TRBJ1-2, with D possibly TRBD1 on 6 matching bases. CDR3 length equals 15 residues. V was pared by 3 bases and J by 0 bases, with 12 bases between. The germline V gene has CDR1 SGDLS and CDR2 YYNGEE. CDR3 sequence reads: CASSETGASNYGYTF. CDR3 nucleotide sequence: TGTGCCAGCAGCGAGACAGGAGCCTCTAACTATGGCTACACCTTC.

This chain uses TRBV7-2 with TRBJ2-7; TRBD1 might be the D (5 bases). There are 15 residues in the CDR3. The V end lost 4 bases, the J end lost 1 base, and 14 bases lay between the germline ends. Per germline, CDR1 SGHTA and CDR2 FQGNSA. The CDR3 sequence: CASSSQGGSSYEQYF. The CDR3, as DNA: TGTGCCAGCAGCTCGCAGGGTGGGTCATCCTACGAGCAGTACTTC.

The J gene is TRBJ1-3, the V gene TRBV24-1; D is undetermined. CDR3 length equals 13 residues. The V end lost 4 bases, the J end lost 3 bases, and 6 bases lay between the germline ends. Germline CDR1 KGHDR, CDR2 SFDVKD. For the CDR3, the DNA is TGTGCCACCAGTGAGTCAAATGGAAACACCATATATTTT. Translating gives CATSESNGNTIYF.

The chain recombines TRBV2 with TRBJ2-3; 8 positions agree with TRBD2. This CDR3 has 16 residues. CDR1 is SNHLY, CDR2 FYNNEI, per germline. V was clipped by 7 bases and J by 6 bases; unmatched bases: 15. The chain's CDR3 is CASKQLAGTGQDTQYF. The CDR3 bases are TGTGCCAGCAAACAGTTAGCGGGAACGGGGCAGGATACGCAGTATTTT.

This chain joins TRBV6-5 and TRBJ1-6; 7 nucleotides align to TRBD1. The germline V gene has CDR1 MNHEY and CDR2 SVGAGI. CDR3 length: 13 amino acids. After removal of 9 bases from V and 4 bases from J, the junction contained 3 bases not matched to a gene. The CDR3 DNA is TGTGCCAGTTCGGGACAGTATAATTCACCCCTCCACTTT. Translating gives CASSGQYNSPLHF.

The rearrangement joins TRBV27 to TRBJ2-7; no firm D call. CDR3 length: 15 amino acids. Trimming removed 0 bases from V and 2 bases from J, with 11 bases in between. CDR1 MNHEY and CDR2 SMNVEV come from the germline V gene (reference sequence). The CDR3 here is CASSLSWAVAYEQYF. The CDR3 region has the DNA TGTGCCAGCAGTTTATCTTGGGCCGTTGCCTACGAGCAGTACTTC.

The CDR3: CASSPRDISTNQPQHF. The DNA for the CDR3 is TGTGCCAGTAGTCCCCGGGACATTTCCACGAATCAGCCCCAGCATTTT. The chain joins TRBV19 to TRBJ1-5, with a tentative D call TRBD1 (6 bases). This CDR3 spans 16 amino acids. Germline CDR1 is LNHDA and CDR2 is SQIVND (reference sequence). Deletions cut 5 bases from V and 4 bases from J, with 18 bases between.

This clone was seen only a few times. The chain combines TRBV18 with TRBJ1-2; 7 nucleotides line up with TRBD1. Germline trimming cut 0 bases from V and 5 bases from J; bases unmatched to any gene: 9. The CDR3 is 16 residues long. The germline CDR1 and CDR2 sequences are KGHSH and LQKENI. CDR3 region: CASSPPNQGGVYGYTF. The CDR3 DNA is TGTGCCAGCTCACCACCGAACCAGGGGGGAGTATATGGCTACACCTTC.

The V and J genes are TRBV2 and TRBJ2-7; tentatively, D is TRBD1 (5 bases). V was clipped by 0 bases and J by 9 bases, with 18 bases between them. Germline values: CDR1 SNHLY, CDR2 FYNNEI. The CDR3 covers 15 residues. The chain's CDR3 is CASSEANLPSQGQYF. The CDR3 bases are TGTGCCAGCAGTGAAGCCAACCTCCCCTCCCAGGGGCAGTACTTC. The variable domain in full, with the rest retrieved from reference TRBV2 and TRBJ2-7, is EPEVTQTPSHQVTQMGQEVILRCVPISNHLYFYWYRQILGQKVEFLVSFYNNEISEKSEIFDDQFSVERPDGSNFTLKIRSTKLEDSAMYFCASSEANLPSQGQYFGPGTRLTVT.

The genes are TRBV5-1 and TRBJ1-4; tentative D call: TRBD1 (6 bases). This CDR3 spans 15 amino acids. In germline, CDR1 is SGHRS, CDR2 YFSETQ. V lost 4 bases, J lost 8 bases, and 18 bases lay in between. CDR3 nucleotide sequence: TGCGCCAGCAGCCGACAGGTGGGGGCAGGCGAAAAACTGTTTTTT. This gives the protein CASSRQVGAGEKLFF.

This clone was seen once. The CDR3 loop is CASSQQGTDSPLHF. CDR3 bases: TGTGCCAGCTCCCAACAGGGGACGGATTCACCCCTCCACTTT. V usage is TRBV18 and J usage is TRBJ1-6; 7 bases line up with TRBD1. CDR3 length: 14 amino acids. V gave up 6 bases and J gave up 8 bases; unmatched junction bases: 7. Germline assignment: CDR1 KGHSH and CDR2 LQKENI.

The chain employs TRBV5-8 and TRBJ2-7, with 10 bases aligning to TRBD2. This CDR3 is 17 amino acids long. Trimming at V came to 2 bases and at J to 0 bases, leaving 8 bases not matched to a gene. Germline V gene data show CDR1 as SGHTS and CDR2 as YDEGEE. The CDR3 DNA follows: TGTGCCAGCAGCTTCAACATAGCGGGAGGCAGCTCCTACGAGCAGTACTTC. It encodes CASSFNIAGGSSYEQYF.

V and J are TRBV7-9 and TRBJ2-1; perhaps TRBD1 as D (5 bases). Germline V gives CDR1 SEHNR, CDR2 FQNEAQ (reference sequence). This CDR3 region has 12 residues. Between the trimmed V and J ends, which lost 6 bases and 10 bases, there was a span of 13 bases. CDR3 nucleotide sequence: TGTGCCAGCAGTATCGTAGGGGTCGAGCAGTTCTTC. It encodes CASSIVGVEQFF.

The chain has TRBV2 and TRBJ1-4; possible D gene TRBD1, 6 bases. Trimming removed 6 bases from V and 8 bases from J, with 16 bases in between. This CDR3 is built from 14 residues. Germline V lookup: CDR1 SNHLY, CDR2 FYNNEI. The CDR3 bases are TGTGCCAGCAGAGAACAGGGAGGTTGGGAAAAACTGTTTTTT. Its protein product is CASREQGGWEKLFF.

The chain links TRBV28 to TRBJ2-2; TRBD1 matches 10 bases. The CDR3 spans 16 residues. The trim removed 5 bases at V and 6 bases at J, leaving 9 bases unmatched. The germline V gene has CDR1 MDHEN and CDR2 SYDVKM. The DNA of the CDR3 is TGTGCCAGCAGTGCTTACCGACAGGGGGCGGCCGGGGAGCTGTTTTTT. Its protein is CASSAYRQGAAGELFF.

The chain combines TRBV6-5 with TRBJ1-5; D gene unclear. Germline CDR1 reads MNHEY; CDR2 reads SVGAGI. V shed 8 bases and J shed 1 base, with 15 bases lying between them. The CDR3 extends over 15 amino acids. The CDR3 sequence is CASGLDGLSNQPQHF. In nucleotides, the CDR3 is TGTGCCAGCGGACTGGACGGCCTCAGCAATCAGCCCCAGCATTTT.